The clone carrying this T cell receptor (beta chain) appeared a few times. Its matching antigen is unknown. Treatment in this sample: some 20 received Ad26.COV2.S at low or high dose, single or two shots; about five received placebo; per-sample allocation not given. Samples analyzed were those drawn on day 63 after the first vaccine or placebo injection. An adult aged 18-55 years in Boston served as the donor. These data are taken from a study of Ad26.COV2.S vaccination and SARS-CoV-2 variants. V was cut by 8 bases and J by 0 bases, with 19 bases left in between. The CDR3 has 15 residues. Looked up from germline, CDR1 is SQVTM and CDR2 is ANQGSEA. Study-level findings and limits: In vaccinated individuals, spike-specific CD8+ and CD4+ T cell responses reportedly displayed substantial breadth. While placebo recipients had lower spike-specific TCR breadth, vaccine recipients had more. Researchers cautioned that TCR breadth and depth analyses may have underestimated total T cell responses.

Libraries were prepared by immunoSEQ multiplex PCR; TCRdb keeps only in-frame clonotypes and omits some of them. Of about 500,000 clones in the sample, 89% were seen once. The receptor's source is a person between 18 and 59 years old who received the Ad26.COV2.S COVID-19 vaccine or a placebo. The chain employs TRBV29-1 and TRBJ1-2, with D possibly being TRBD1 (5 bases). Here the sequenced sample was peripheral blood, taken in a trial of Ad26.COV2.S vaccine versus placebo. CDR3 protein: CSSFDSLDSNYGYTF. CDR3 nucleotide sequence: TGCAGCTCATTTGACAGCCTCGATTCTAACTATGGCTACACCTTC.